This entry describes one T cell receptor beta chain. This entry belongs to a study of technical replicates of blood from several donors. The assay was immunoSEQ multiplex PCR, and TCRdb's table has in-frame clones only and misses some. The data hold tens of thousands of clones, with over 75% observed a single time. Germline values: CDR1 SGHAT, CDR2 FQNNGV. This CDR3 comprises 17 residues. The V end lost 4 bases, the J end lost 0 bases, and 16 bases lay between the germline ends. The specimen was T cells isolated from PBMCs. J is TRBJ1-5 and V is TRBV11-2; D is ambiguous. The receptor was derived from a human donor in good health. The CDR3: CASSSRTDSLSNQPQHF. The CDR3 DNA is TGTGCCAGCAGCTCCAGGACGGACTCCCTTAGCAATCAGCCCCAGCATTTT. The whole variable domain, remainder taken from reference TRBV11-2 and TRBJ1-5, is EAGVAQSPRYKIIEKRQSVAFWCNPISGHATLYWYQQILGQGPKLLIQFQNNGVVDDSQLPKDRFSAERLKGVDSTLKIQPAKLEDSAVYLCASSSRTDSLSNQPQHFGDGTRLSIL.